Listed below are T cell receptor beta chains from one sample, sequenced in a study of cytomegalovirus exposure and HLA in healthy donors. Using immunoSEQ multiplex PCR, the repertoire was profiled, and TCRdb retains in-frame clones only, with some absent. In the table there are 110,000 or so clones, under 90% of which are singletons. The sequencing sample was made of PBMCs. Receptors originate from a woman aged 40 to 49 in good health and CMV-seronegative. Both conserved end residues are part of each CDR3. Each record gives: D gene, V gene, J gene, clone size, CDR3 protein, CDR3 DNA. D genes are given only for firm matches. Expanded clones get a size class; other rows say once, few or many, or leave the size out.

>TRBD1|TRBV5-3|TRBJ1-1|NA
CARSLADRGNTEAFF
TGTGCCAGAAGCTTGGCGGACAGGGGGAACACTGAAGCTTTCTTT
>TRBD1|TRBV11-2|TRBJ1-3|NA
CASSLGQTGGGNTIYF
TGTGCCAGCAGCTTGGGACAGACAGGGGGAGGAAACACCATATATTTT
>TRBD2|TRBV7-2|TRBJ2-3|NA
CASSPTLAGDPTDTQYF
TGTGCCAGCAGCCCGACACTAGCGGGGGACCCCACAGATACGCAGTATTTT
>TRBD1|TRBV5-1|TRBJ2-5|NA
CASSLGGQGAQETQYF
TGCGCCAGCAGCTTGGGGGGACAGGGGGCCCAAGAGACCCAGTACTTC
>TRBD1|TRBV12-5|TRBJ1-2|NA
CASGMGQGGGSTF
TGTGCTAGTGGTATGGGACAGGGGGGCGGCTCGACCTTC
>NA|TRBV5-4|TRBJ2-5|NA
CASSLQGLGETQYF
TGTGCCAGCAGCTTGCAGGGGCTCGGGGAGACCCAGTACTTC
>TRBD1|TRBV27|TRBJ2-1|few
CASRVNRGRRYNEQFF
TGTGCCAGCAGGGTCAACAGGGGGAGGAGGTACAATGAGCAGTTCTTC
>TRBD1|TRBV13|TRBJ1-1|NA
CASSNPEKITGEVRATEAFF
TGTGCCAGCAGCAATCCCGAGAAGATTACAGGGGAGGTGAGAGCCACTGAAGCTTTCTTT
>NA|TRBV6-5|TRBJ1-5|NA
CASSPRRTNQPQHF
TGTGCCAGCAGCCCCCGACGGACTAATCAGCCCCAGCATTTT
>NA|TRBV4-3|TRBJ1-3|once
CASSQVRAGGNTIYF
TGCGCCAGCAGCCAAGTCAGGGCAGGGGGAAACACCATATATTTT
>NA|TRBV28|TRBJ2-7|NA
CASSAQLGQYF
TGTGCCAGCAGTGCCCAACTAGGGCAGTACTTC
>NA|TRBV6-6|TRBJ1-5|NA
CASKRWFNQPQHF
TGTGCCAGCAAACGGTGGTTTAATCAGCCCCAGCATTTT
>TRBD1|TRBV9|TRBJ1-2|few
CASDRGDNYGYTF
TGTGCCAGCGACAGGGGGGACAACTATGGCTACACCTTC
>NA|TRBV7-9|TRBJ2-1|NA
CASSPRSYNEQFF
TGTGCCAGCAGCCCCCGCAGCTACAATGAGCAGTTCTTC
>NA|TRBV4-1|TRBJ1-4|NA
CASSQNSGPNEKLFF
TGCGCCAGCAGCCAAAACTCAGGGCCCAATGAAAAACTGTTTTTT
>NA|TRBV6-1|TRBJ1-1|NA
CASTGDDMNTEAFF
TGTGCCAGCACAGGGGACGACATGAACACTGAAGCTTTCTTT
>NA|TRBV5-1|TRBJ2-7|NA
CASREGHEQYF
TGCGCCAGCAGGGAGGGTCACGAGCAGTACTTC
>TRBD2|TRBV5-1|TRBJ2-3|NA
CASSLTSTSWDTQYF
TGCGCCAGCAGCTTGACTTCGACTAGCTGGGATACGCAGTATTTT
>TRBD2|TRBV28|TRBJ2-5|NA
CASSFSGGGWTQYF
TGTGCCAGCTCGTTTAGCGGGGGTGGGTGGACCCAGTACTTC